The 6 T cell receptor beta chains presented below share a single source sample, sequenced in a study of blood T cell repertoires in COVID-19. Libraries were prepared by immunoSEQ multiplex PCR; TCRdb keeps only in-frame clonotypes and omits some of them. The sample yields 250,000 to 350,000 clones, approximately 85% seen once. Sequencing was done on a sample of PBMCs or T cells enriched from blood (not recorded which). The source of these receptors is a woman aged 25 to 39 who had recovered from COVID-19.

V is TRBV6-6 and J is TRBJ1-6, with D possibly TRBD1 on 6 matching bases. Germline CDR1 and CDR2: MNHNY and SVGAGI (reference sequence). CDR3 size: 15 residues. V lost 4 bases, J lost 10 bases, and 17 bases lay in between. The CDR3 is CASSSVKGGRSPLHF. The CDR3 coding sequence is TGTGCCAGCAGTTCGGTTAAAGGGGGTAGATCACCCCTCCACTTT.

The chain combines TRBV11-2 with TRBJ2-1; D possibly corresponds to TRBD2 (5 bases). This CDR3 is 13 amino acids long. Per germline, CDR1 SGHAT and CDR2 FQNNGV. V was pared by 1 base and J by 12 bases, with 13 bases between. DNA for the CDR3: TGTGCCAGCAGCTTAGTCTCCGGGAAAGTGCAGTTCTTC. It codes for CASSLVSGKVQFF.

This clone was seen more than once but under ten times. The gene calls are TRBV7-9 and TRBJ1-4, with D unresolved. The CDR3 totals 14 residues. In germline, CDR1 is SEHNR, CDR2 FQNEAQ (reference sequence). V shed 5 bases and J shed 5 bases, with 12 bases lying between them. CDR3 sequence reads: CASSALDTNEKLFF. The CDR3 bases are TGTGCCAGCAGCGCGCTTGACACAAATGAAAAACTGTTTTTT.

The chain links TRBV6-5 to TRBJ2-1; tentative D call: TRBD2 (5 bases). Germline assignment: CDR1 MNHEY and CDR2 SVGAGI. Trimming removed 5 bases at V and 8 bases at J, with 13 bases between. This CDR3 has 13 residues. Here the CDR3 reads CASSKPTRHEQFF. The CDR3 DNA sequence: TGTGCCAGCAGTAAACCTACTAGGCATGAGCAGTTCTTC.

The chain joins TRBV23-1 to TRBJ2-7, with 7 bases fitting TRBD1. TRBV23-1 is annotated as an ORF whose role is uncertain. The CDR3 loop spans 15 amino acids. With V trimmed by 8 bases and J by 5 bases, 15 bases remained unmatched. In nucleotides, the CDR3 is TGCGCCAGCGCTAACCGCTGGGGACAGCATGACGAGCAGTACTTC. Encoded protein: CASANRWGQHDEQYF.

The chain has TRBV14 and TRBJ2-1; TRBD1 matches 10 bases. Looked up from germline, CDR1 is SGHDN and CDR2 is FVKESK. V lost 5 bases, J lost 8 bases, and 6 bases stayed unmatched. CDR3 length: 14 amino acids. The CDR3 DNA reads TGTGCCAGCAGCGGTGGGACAGGGGCTCATGAGCAGTTCTTC. This gives the protein CASSGGTGAHEQFF.